This T cell receptor beta chain was observed in a study of blood T cell repertoires in COVID-19. In the source study's methods: For nucleated cells, counts were estimated from reference gene primer amplification. This table comes from immunoSEQ multiplex PCR, and its TCRdb copy is limited to in-frame clones, with some not included. Clone size and the V and J calls come from that table; the DNA yielded D and trimming. The sample has about 150,000 clones, roughly 89% seen once. Germline lookup yields CDR1 MDHEN and CDR2 SYDVKM. Trimming at V came to 2 bases and at J to 0 bases, leaving 7 bases not matched to a gene. This CDR3 has 18 residues.

The TCR sequence derives from a man aged 55 to 70 with active or convalescent COVID-19. The sequenced material came from peripheral blood. This chain links TRBV28 with TRBJ1-3; 10 bases are a match to TRBD1. CDR3: CASSLSPRTGGSGNTIYF. CDR3 sequence (DNA): TGTGCCAGCAGTTTAAGCCCAAGGACAGGGGGCTCTGGAAACACCATATATTTT.